This T cell receptor (beta chain) was observed in a study of blood T cell repertoires in COVID-19. On the study more broadly: Samples came from the United States, Italy and Spain, spanning acute and convalescent COVID-19. PBMCs, B-cell-depleted T cells, or T cells provided the cDNA or gDNA that made up the material.

Data came from immunoSEQ multiplex PCR; TCRdb stores just in-frame clones and leaves some out. The sample includes 380,000 or so clones, roughly 90% of them seen just once. CDR1 is SGHNT and CDR2 is YYREEE in the germline V gene (reference sequence). The CDR3 covers 15 residues. V gave up 4 bases and J gave up 6 bases; unmatched junction bases: 6. This sequence originates from a man aged 35-49 years with acute or convalescent COVID-19. The J gene is TRBJ2-2, the V gene TRBV5-4; 10 bases are a match to TRBD1. The sequencing sample was made of peripheral blood. The CDR3 bases are TGTGCCAGCAGCCTGGTGGACAGGGGGGCCGGGGAGCTGTTTTTT. Protein sequence: CASSLVDRGAGELFF. Full variable domain (outside the CDR3, taken from reference TRBV5-4 and TRBJ2-2): ETGVTQSPTHLIKTRGQQVTLRCSSQSGHNTVSWYQQALGQGPQFIFQYYREEENGRGNFPPRFSGLQFPNYSSELNVNALELDDSALYLCASSLVDRGAGELFFGEGSRLTVL.